The sequence of this T cell receptor beta chain was determined in a study of PD-L1 blockade in urothelial cancer. As for the study in general: Blood analysis occurred 3 weeks (second dose) and 6 weeks after treatment start. When blood samples were assessed, the median T cell count was some 130,000.

About this clone itself: Additional DNA sequences in this sample encode the identical CDR3.

V shed 5 bases, J shed 5 bases, and the junction held 5 bases outside the gene matches. CDR3 length equals 14 residues. Germline lookup yields CDR1 LNHDA and CDR2 SQIVND (reference sequence). The table came from immunoSEQ multiplex PCR; TCRdb's copy has only in-frame clones and leaves some out. The profile shows some 38,000 clones, roughly 80% of them singletons. Time point reported: pretreatment peripheral blood. Sequencing was performed on PBMCs, taken around atezolizumab (anti-PD-L1) treatment. J is TRBJ1-5 and V is TRBV19; 8 nucleotides line up with TRBD1. This TCR came from a man older than 75 with urothelial cancer. The CDR3 region has the DNA TGTGCCAGTAGTCCCTACAGGGGGGATCAGCCCCAGCATTTT. Protein: CASSPYRGDQPQHF.